These 19 T cell receptor beta chains came from one sample sequenced in a study of OX40 agonist ivuxolimab in advanced cancers. The assay was immunoSEQ multiplex PCR, and TCRdb's table has in-frame clones only and misses some. The sample records fewer than 60,000 clones, 91% being singletons. This specimen was CD4+ or CD8+ T cells sorted from blood, taken in a trial of the OX40 agonist ivuxolimab. Receptors were obtained from an adult with an advanced solid tumor such as melanoma, head and neck, liver or kidney cancer.

CDR3 DNA sequence: TGTGCCAGCAGCCAACCCTTCCGGGACGACGAGACCCAGTACTTC. It yields the protein CASSQPFRDDETQYF. The chain is built from TRBV28 and TRBJ2-5; D might be TRBD1 or TRBD2, each matching 5 bases. There are 15 residues in the CDR3. CDR1 MDHEN and CDR2 SYDVKM come from the germline V gene. Trimming cost V 6 bases and J 5 bases, with 19 bases left between them. Full variable domain (missing parts from reference TRBV28 and TRBJ2-5): DVKVTQSSRYLVKRTGEKVFLECVQDMDHENMFWYRQDPGLGLRLIYFSYDVKMKEKGDIPEGYSVSREKKERFSLILESASTNQTSMYLCASSQPFRDDETQYFGPGTRLLVL.

This chain links TRBV2 with TRBJ1-2, with D tentatively TRBD1 (5 bases). The germline V gene encodes CDR1 SNHLY and CDR2 FYNNEI. This CDR3 has 14 residues. Trimming pared 9 bases from V and 0 bases from J, leaving 14 bases between. The CDR3 region has the DNA TGTGCCAGTGGTACCGGGGCCGCTAACTATGGCTACACCTTC. Translation: CASGTGAANYGYTF.

The chain joins TRBV5-1 to TRBJ2-7; D not certain. CDR3 length: 15 amino acids. Trimming removed 2 bases at V and 3 bases at J, with 15 bases between. CDR1 and CDR2 (germline): SGHRS, YFSETQ. The CDR3 coding sequence is TGCGCCAGCAGCTTCTTAGCCGGAACCAACTACGAGCAGTACTTC. It specifies CASSFLAGTNYEQYF. The full variable domain, its missing parts supplied by reference TRBV5-1 and TRBJ2-7, is KAGVTQTPRYLIKTRGQQVTLSCSPISGHRSVSWYQQTPGQGLQFLFEYFSETQRNKGNFPGRFSGRQFSNSRSEMNVSTLELGDSALYLCASSFLAGTNYEQYFGPGTRLTVT.

The chain links TRBV10-3 to TRBJ2-1; 7 bases align to TRBD1. CDR1 and CDR2 from the germline V gene are ENHRY and SYGVKD. The CDR3 totals 15 residues. The V segment lost 6 bases and the J segment 7 bases; nucleotides outside the gene matches: 12. CDR3 sequence: CAISPTGAPSNEQFF. CDR3 sequence (DNA): TGTGCCATCAGCCCCACAGGGGCCCCCTCAAATGAGCAGTTCTTC.

The chain carries TRBV4-2 and TRBJ1-5; 10 bases line up with TRBD1. CDR3 length: 16 amino acids. V dropped 5 bases and J dropped 4; count of bases not matched to a gene: 8. Germline CDR1 reads LGHNA; CDR2 reads YNFKEQ. CDR3 DNA sequence: TGTGCCAGCAGCTCGGGGACAGGGGCATGGAATCAGCCCCAGCATTTT. Translation gives CASSSGTGAWNQPQHF.

This clone has only one observation. The rearrangement joins TRBV5-1 to TRBJ2-3, with D tentatively TRBD1 or TRBD2 (5 bases each). The germline V and J ends were trimmed by 4 bases and 0 bases, with 12 bases remaining between them. Germline-derived CDR1 and CDR2 are SGHRS and YFSETQ. The CDR3 covers 15 residues. The CDR3 loop is CASSQGDPSTDTQYF. In DNA, the CDR3 is TGCGCCAGCAGCCAAGGGGACCCCAGCACAGATACGCAGTATTTT.

This sequence joins TRBV18 and TRBJ2-5; 9 nucleotides align to TRBD2. Germline trimming cut 6 bases from V and 7 bases from J; bases unmatched to any gene: 9. CDR3 length: 14 amino acids. CDR1 is KGHSH, CDR2 LQKENI, per germline. The CDR3 coding sequence is TGTGCCAGCTCCGACGGACTAGCGAGAGGGACCCAGTACTTC. Translated: CASSDGLARGTQYF.

V usage is TRBV6-5 and J usage is TRBJ1-1; TRBD1 matches at 9 bases. The CDR3 is 13 amino acids. The V segment lost 2 bases and the J segment 7 bases; nucleotides outside the gene matches: 2. Germline V gene lookup returns CDR1 MNHEY and CDR2 SVGAGI. CDR3 nucleotides: TGTGCCAGCAGTTACGGACAGGGGATTGAAGCTTTCTTT. As protein: CASSYGQGIEAFF.

V and J are TRBV19 and TRBJ2-7, with D maybe TRBD1 (5 bases). V shed 8 bases and J shed 5 bases, with 10 bases lying between them. The CDR3 loop spans 11 amino acids. The germline V gene has CDR1 LNHDA and CDR2 SQIVND (reference sequence). The chain's CDR3 is CASGRRDEQYF. The CDR3 coding sequence is TGTGCCAGTGGACGCAGGGACGAGCAGTACTTC.

The CDR3 region has the DNA TGCAGCGGCAAGCTCTTGGGACGGAACACTGAAGCTTTCTTT. This encodes CSGKLLGRNTEAFF. This chain links TRBV29-1 with TRBJ1-1, with D possibly being TRBD1 (5 bases). Trimming took off 7 bases at V and 1 base at J, with 16 bases between the two ends. This CDR3 is built from 14 residues. CDR1 is SQVTM, CDR2 ANQGSEA, per germline. Filled out from reference TRBV29-1 and TRBJ1-1, the complete variable domain reads SAVISQKPSRDICQRGTSLTIQCQVDSQVTMMFWYRQQPGQSLTLIATANQGSEATYESGFVIDKFPISRPNLTFSTLTVSNMSPEDSSIYLCSGKLLGRNTEAFFGQGTRLTVV.

J is TRBJ2-3 and V is TRBV5-1, with D unclear. Germline V gene sequence: CDR1 SGHRS, CDR2 YFSETQ. The V and J ends lost 4 bases and 4 bases respectively, with 13 bases between them. CDR3 length: 14 residues. The CDR3 DNA follows: TGCGCCAGCAGCCCCCAACCCGGACCAGATACGCAGTATTTT. This sequence encodes CASSPQPGPDTQYF. Together with reference TRBV5-1 and TRBJ2-3, the CDR3 gives the full variable domain: KAGVTQTPRYLIKTRGQQVTLSCSPISGHRSVSWYQQTPGQGLQFLFEYFSETQRNKGNFPGRFSGRQFSNSRSEMNVSTLELGDSALYLCASSPQPGPDTQYFGPGTRLTVL.

In this sample, this clone turned up once. The chain joins TRBV14 to TRBJ2-1; 12 bases fit TRBD2. CDR3 length: 20 residues. The V gene end was trimmed by 1 base and the J gene end by 0 bases; junction bases not matched to a gene: 10. The germline CDR1 and CDR2 sequences are SGHDN and FVKESK. The CDR3 sequence is CASSQGLAGGIPSSYNEQFF. The CDR3 bases are TGTGCCAGCAGCCAAGGGCTAGCGGGAGGGATCCCGAGCTCCTACAATGAGCAGTTCTTC.

This chain links TRBV5-1 with TRBJ2-2, with D unclear. CDR1 SGHRS and CDR2 YFSETQ come from the germline V gene. Between the trimmed V and J ends, which lost 5 bases and 0 bases, there was a span of 8 bases. The CDR3 totals 14 residues. The CDR3 DNA follows: TGCGCCAGCAGTTCGACATCGAACACCGGGGAGCTGTTTTTT. Its translation is CASSSTSNTGELFF.

The rearrangement joins TRBV19 to TRBJ1-5; 8 positions agree with TRBD1. The germline gives CDR1 LNHDA, CDR2 SQIVND (reference sequence). The ends lost 6 bases at V and 7 bases at J; junction bases unmatched: 11. The CDR3 sequence is 15 residues long. The CDR3 spells CASRNPGQGGQPQHF. The CDR3 DNA reads TGTGCCAGTAGGAATCCCGGACAGGGTGGGCAGCCCCAGCATTTT.

The chain recombines TRBV5-1 with TRBJ1-2, with 8 nucleotides matching TRBD1. Trimming cost V 3 bases and J 3 bases; bases outside gene matches: 4. The CDR3 extends over 14 amino acids. Germline loops: CDR1 SGHRS, CDR2 YFSETQ. The CDR3 sequence is CASSSGTGDYGYTF. The DNA for the CDR3 is TGCGCCAGCAGCTCCGGGACAGGAGACTATGGCTACACCTTC.

The CDR3 sequence is CASSQETTRRAYEQYF. The CDR3 DNA follows: TGCGCCAGCAGCCAAGAAACTACCCGGAGGGCTTACGAGCAGTACTTC. The chain is built from TRBV4-1 and TRBJ2-7; tentative D call: TRBD2 (6 bases). This CDR3 spans 16 amino acids. Between the trimmed V and J ends, which lost 0 bases and 4 bases, there was a span of 16 bases. CDR1 and CDR2 from the germline V gene are MGHRA and YSYEKL.

This clone has only a few counts. This chain uses TRBV28 with TRBJ1-5; D remains unclear. Looked up from germline, CDR1 is MDHEN and CDR2 is SYDVKM. CDR3 size: 12 residues. Trimming pared 7 bases from V and 1 base from J, leaving 5 bases between. CDR3 nucleotide sequence: TGTGCCAGCAAGGACAGCAATCAGCCCCAGCATTTT. Protein sequence: CASKDSNQPQHF.

This chain connects TRBV4-1 to TRBJ1-4; a weak D match, TRBD1 (5 bases). The CDR3 spans 15 residues. Germline V gene sequence: CDR1 MGHRA, CDR2 YSYEKL. V shed 2 bases and J shed 2 bases, with 9 bases lying between them. Written as DNA, the CDR3 is TGCGCCAGCAGCCAACCCGGGGCCACTAATGAAAAACTGTTTTTT. Translating it yields CASSQPGATNEKLFF.

The chain recombines TRBV2 with TRBJ2-2, with a tentative D call TRBD2 (6 bases). Germline values: CDR1 SNHLY, CDR2 FYNNEI. Trimming stripped 5 bases from V and 5 bases from J, with 12 bases between. The CDR3 extends over 14 amino acids. The CDR3 loop reads CASSSLRGTGELFF. The CDR3 DNA reads as TGTGCCAGCAGTTCCCTTCGGGGGACCGGGGAGCTGTTTTTT.